The rows below give T cell receptor beta chains drawn from one sample of a study of T cell repertoires in cytomegalovirus infection. TCRdb called the reads again in MiXCR, with one record for every CDR3 protein. This sample has about 830,000 distinct CDR3 sequences, with approximately 29% found just once. Antigens for these TCRs are unknown. Sequencing used cultured CD8+ T cells from PBMCs, obtained from culture after CMV antigen stimulation. The source of these receptors is a human donor in good health (CMV status not recorded). Some clones in this sample may be carry-over from other donors' samples. The CDR3 runs from the conserved cysteine through the conserved F or W. The D gene is left open where the match is weak. For some rows the clone size is stated as once, few or many, or as a class when expanded; others skip it.

D	V	size	J	CDR3	DNA
NA	TRBV7-3	NA	TRBJ2-1	CTSSSGIYNEQFF	TGTACCAGCAGCTCTGGGATTTACAATGAGCAGTTCTTC
NA	TRBV7-6	few	TRBJ2-1	CASRDGMNEQFF	TGTGCCAGCAGGGACGGGATGAATGAGCAGTTCTTC
NA	TRBV28	NA	TRBJ1-4	CASSPRDWNEKLFF	TGTGCCAGCAGTCCTCGAGATTGGAATGAAAAACTGTTTTTT
NA	TRBV12-3/TRBV12-4	few	TRBJ2-4	CASTAWGENIQYF	TGTGCCAGCACCGCATGGGGGGAAAACATTCAGTACTTC
TRBD1	TRBV12-3/TRBV12-4	few	TRBJ1-5	CASSQGGGMEPQHF	TGTGCCAGCAGCCAAGGGGGCGGAATGGAACCCCAGCATTTT
TRBD1	TRBV6-5	many	TRBJ2-1	CASSSRDRGFYEQFF	TGTGCCAGCAGTTCCCGGGACAGGGGGTTCTATGAGCAGTTCTTC
TRBD1	TRBV4-1	few	TRBJ2-6	CASSPLDRGRSGGANVLTF	TGCGCCAGCAGCCCATTAGACAGGGGGCGATCTGGTGGGGCCAACGTCCTGACTTTC
NA	TRBV27	NA	TRBJ1-6	CASSFPRSPLHF	TGTGCCAGCAGTTTCCCCCGTTCACCCCTCCACTTT
NA	TRBV7-6	many	TRBJ2-7	CASSLGGSGIEQYF	TGTGCCAGCAGCTTAGGCGGTTCTGGGATCGAGCAGTACTTC
NA	TRBV12-5	NA	TRBJ1-1	CASGLDSFMNTEAFF	TGTGCTAGTGGCTTGGACAGTTTCATGAACACTGAAGCTTTCTTT
TRBD2	TRBV7-8	few	TRBJ2-3	CASSSLAILGDTQYF	TGTGCCAGCAGCTCACTAGCGATCCTCGGGGATACGCAGTATTTT
TRBD2	TRBV7-6	many	TRBJ2-1	CASSPRTSGGGNEQFF	TGTGCCAGCAGCCCCCGGACTAGCGGGGGTGGAAATGAGCAGTTCTTC
NA	TRBV12-3/TRBV12-4	NA	TRBJ2-7	CASSLNRWSYEQYF	TGTGCCAGCAGTTTAAACAGGTGGTCCTACGAGCAGTACTTC
TRBD1	TRBV12-5	NA	TRBJ2-3	CASGLGQGLDTQYF	TGTGCTAGTGGTTTGGGACAGGGCCTAGATACGCAGTATTTT
TRBD1	TRBV7-8	NA	TRBJ2-1	CASSLEGTVSTMEQFF	TGTGCCAGCAGCTTAGAGGGGACAGTTTCTACAATGGAGCAGTTCTTC
NA	TRBV6-6	NA	TRBJ2-5	CASGSELPETQYF	TGTGCCAGCGGATCGGAACTGCCAGAGACCCAGTACTTC
NA	TRBV25-1	NA	TRBJ1-1	CASSELLGSNTEAFF	TGTGCCAGCAGTGAATTGCTGGGATCCAACACTGAAGCTTTCTTT
NA	TRBV12-3/TRBV12-4	many	TRBJ2-5	CASSFGPLYMDQETQYF	TGTGCCAGCAGTTTTGGTCCGCTTTACATGGACCAAGAGACCCAGTACTTC
NA	TRBV7-6	many	TRBJ1-2	CASSPRDSSSGYTF	TGTGCCAGCAGCCCCAGGGACTCAAGCTCAGGCTACACCTTC
TRBD1	TRBV5-1	few	TRBJ2-6	CASSLGWAGGTGANVLTF	TGCGCCAGCAGCTTGGGCTGGGCAGGGGGAACTGGGGCCAACGTCCTGACTTTC
TRBD1	TRBV7-9	NA	TRBJ1-1	CASSSPGTGRSNTEAFF	TGTGCCAGCAGCTCGCCCGGGACAGGGAGGTCGAACACTGAAGCTTTCTTT
NA	TRBV7-2	many	TRBJ2-3	CASSSDPGHDTDTQYF	TGTGCCAGCAGCTCCGATCCGGGACATGACACAGATACGCAGTATTTT
NA	TRBV7-9	NA	TRBJ1-4	CASQTDGSNEKLFF	TGTGCCAGTCAGACGGACGGTTCTAATGAAAAACTGTTTTTT
TRBD1	TRBV2	NA	TRBJ2-5	CASSETGAYQETQYF	TGTGCCAGCAGTGAAACAGGGGCATACCAAGAGACCCAGTACTTC
NA	TRBV14	few	TRBJ2-7	CASSQDISGPYEQYF	TGTGCCAGCAGCCAAGATATTAGCGGCCCCTACGAGCAGTACTTC
TRBD2	TRBV10-3	NA	TRBJ2-3	CAISEASGGGRIRDTQYF	TGTGCCATCAGTGAGGCCAGCGGGGGGGGCCGGATCAGGGATACGCAGTATTTT
NA	TRBV7-4	NA	TRBJ2-7	CVSSFSDVYEQYF	TGTGTCAGCAGCTTCTCCGACGTTTACGAGCAGTACTTC
NA	TRBV2	NA	TRBJ2-1	CASNGGNYNEQFF	TGTGCCAGCAATGGGGGCAATTACAATGAGCAGTTCTTC
NA	TRBV7-9	few	TRBJ2-3	CASWADTQYF	TGTGCCAGCTGGGCAGATACGCAGTATTTT
NA	TRBV13	NA	TRBJ2-5	CASSLGSSGVETQYF	TGTGCCAGCAGCTTAGGGTCCTCCGGTGTCGAGACCCAGTACTTC
TRBD2	TRBV7-9	once	TRBJ2-1	CASSPPDGGTSGNEQFF	TGTGCCAGCAGCCCCCCAGATGGGGGGACTAGCGGGAATGAGCAGTTCTTC
NA	TRBV7-2	many	TRBJ2-5	CASSLGDTSGETQYF	TGTGCCAGCAGCTTAGGGGACACCTCAGGGGAGACCCAGTACTTC
TRBD1	TRBV4-1	NA	TRBJ1-2	CASSPLLGQDGYTF	TGCGCCAGCAGCCCCCTCCTGGGACAGGATGGCTACACCTTC